The TCR beta chain described here comes from a study of blood T cell repertoires in COVID-19. Turning to the study itself: Spain, Italy and the United States supplied samples that represented acute and convalescent COVID-19.

With V trimmed by 4 bases and J by 6 bases, 11 bases remained unmatched. CDR1 is SEHNR and CDR2 is FQNEAQ in the germline V gene (reference sequence). The CDR3 has 15 amino acids. The Seattle patients, enrolled during active infection, were followed longitudinally. As originally analysed: Reference gene primer amplification yielded estimated nucleated cell counts. Profiled with immunoSEQ multiplex PCR; TCRdb holds only in-frame clones, not every one. That table supplies the V and J calls and clone size; D and trimming were determined from the DNA. The sample consists of approximately 150,000 clones, approximately 80% of them appearing once.

This receptor was identified in a woman of 80 years or more with COVID-19, enrolled during active disease. What was sequenced was peripheral blood. J is TRBJ1-1 and V is TRBV7-9; 7 bases fit TRBD1. Here the CDR3 reads CASSSQGVRGAEAFF. For the CDR3, the DNA is TGTGCCAGCAGCTCCCAGGGGGTCCGAGGGGCTGAAGCTTTCTTT.